The sequence of this T cell receptor (beta chain) was determined in a study of cytomegalovirus exposure and HLA in healthy donors. Findings of the study overall: Sequencing had likely introduced a cluster of highly shared sequence variants as an artifact. Most TCR sequences showed up rarely, but some public TCRs showed up in many donors.

Points on this clone: Its antigen is currently unknown.

The germline V gene has CDR1 WSHSY and CDR2 SAAADI. CDR3 length: 12 amino acids. Trimming shortened V by 5 bases and J by 2 bases, and 7 bases separated the two germline ends. The primer mix had 60 Vbeta and 13 Jbeta primers. The method was immunoSEQ multiplex PCR; TCRdb's version includes in-frame clones alone and lacks a portion of them. Altogether around 92,000 clones are present, about four fifths being singletons, with the ten largest covering 3% to 4%. Sequenced input: PBMCs. The chain links TRBV10-2 to TRBJ2-7; D is unclear. The source is a female donor in good health and CMV-seropositive. CDR3 amino acids: CASSRSPYEQYF. CDR3 bases: TGCGCCAGCAGTAGGAGCCCCTACGAGCAGTACTTC.